This T cell receptor (beta chain) is from a study of beta chain features in type 1 diabetes. The overall study: Healthy donors, compared against patients, showed similar age, gender and cell yields.

Sequencing targeted expressed TCRB transcripts, as all isolated RNA had been reverse transcribed. Profiled with immunoSEQ multiplex PCR; TCRdb holds only in-frame clones, not every one. The top ten hold roughly 0.04% of the sample, which has hundreds of thousands of clones, about 14% seen once. Study observations and caveats: Shorter TCRB CDR3s, moderately but significantly so, were found in Type 1 diabetes patients in all four CD4+ subsets. PCR might show a preference for shorter templates, equally across patients and controls.

A remark on this clone: Antigen: not known.

The authors sorted CD4+ naive, central memory, regulatory and stem cell-like memory cells via CD45RO/CCR7/CD25/CD127/CD95/CD27. This sequence was found in a man younger than 30 with type 1 diabetes. The sequenced sample consisted of naive CD4+ T cells from blood.

CDR3 protein: CASSLLSGRRGTEAFF. Written as DNA, the CDR3 is TGCGCCAGCAGCTTGTTGTCGGGCAGGAGGGGCACTGAAGCTTTCTTT. V gene TRBV5-1 combines with J gene TRBJ1-1; D may be TRBD1 (5 bases). Trimming took off 1 base at V and 4 bases at J, with 17 bases between the two ends. Per the germline V gene, CDR1 is SGHRS and CDR2 is YFSETQ. The CDR3 extends over 16 amino acids.